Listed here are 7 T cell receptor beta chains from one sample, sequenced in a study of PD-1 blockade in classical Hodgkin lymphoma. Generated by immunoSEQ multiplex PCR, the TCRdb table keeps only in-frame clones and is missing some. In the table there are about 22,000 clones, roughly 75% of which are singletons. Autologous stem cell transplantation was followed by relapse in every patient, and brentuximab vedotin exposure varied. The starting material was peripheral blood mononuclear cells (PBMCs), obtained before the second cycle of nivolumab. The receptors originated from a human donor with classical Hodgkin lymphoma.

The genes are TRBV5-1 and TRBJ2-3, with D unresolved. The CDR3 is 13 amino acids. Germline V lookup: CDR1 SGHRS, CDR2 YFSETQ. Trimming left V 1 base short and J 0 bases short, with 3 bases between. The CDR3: CASSLRSTDTQYF. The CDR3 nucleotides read TGCGCCAGCAGCTTGAGGAGCACAGATACGCAGTATTTT.

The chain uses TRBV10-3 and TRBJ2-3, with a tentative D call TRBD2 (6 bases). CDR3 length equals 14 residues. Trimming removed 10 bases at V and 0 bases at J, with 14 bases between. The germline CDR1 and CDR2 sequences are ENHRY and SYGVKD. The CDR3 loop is CATAAGTSTDTQYF. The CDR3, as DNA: TGTGCCACAGCGGCGGGGACTAGCACAGATACGCAGTATTTT.

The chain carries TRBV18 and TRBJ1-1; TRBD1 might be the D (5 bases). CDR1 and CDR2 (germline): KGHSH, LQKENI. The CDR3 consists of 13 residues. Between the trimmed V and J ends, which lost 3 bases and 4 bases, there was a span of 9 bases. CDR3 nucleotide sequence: TGTGCCAGCTCACCGGTGGGACTCACTGAAGCTTTCTTT. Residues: CASSPVGLTEAFF.

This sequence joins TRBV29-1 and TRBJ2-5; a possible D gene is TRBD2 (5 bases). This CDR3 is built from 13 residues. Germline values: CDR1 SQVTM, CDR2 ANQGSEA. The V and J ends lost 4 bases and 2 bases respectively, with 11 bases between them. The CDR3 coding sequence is TGCAGCGTTGCGGGTAGCGTACAAGAGACCCAGTACTTC. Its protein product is CSVAGSVQETQYF. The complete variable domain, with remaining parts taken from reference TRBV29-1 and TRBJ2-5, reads SAVISQKPSRDICQRGTSLTIQCQVDSQVTMMFWYRQQPGQSLTLIATANQGSEATYESGFVIDKFPISRPNLTFSTLTVSNMSPEDSSIYLCSVAGSVQETQYFGPGTRLLVL.

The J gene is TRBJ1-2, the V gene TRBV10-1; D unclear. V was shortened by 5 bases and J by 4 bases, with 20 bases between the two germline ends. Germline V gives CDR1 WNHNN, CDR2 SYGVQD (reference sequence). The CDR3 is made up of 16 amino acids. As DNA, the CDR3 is TGCGCCAGCAGTAGCCGCCAATCGCGAAAGACCTATGGCTACACCTTC. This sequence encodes CASSSRQSRKTYGYTF.

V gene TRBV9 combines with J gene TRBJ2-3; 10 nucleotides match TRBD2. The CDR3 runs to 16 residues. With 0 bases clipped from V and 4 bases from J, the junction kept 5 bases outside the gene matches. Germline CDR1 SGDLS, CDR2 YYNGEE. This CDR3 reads CASSVGLAGAADTQYF. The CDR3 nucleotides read TGTGCCAGCAGCGTAGGTCTAGCGGGAGCGGCAGATACGCAGTATTTT.

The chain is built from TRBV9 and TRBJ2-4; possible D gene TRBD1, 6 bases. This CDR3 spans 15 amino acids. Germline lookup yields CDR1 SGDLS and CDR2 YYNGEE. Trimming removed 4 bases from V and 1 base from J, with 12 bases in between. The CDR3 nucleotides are TGTGCCAGCAGCCCACAGGGCAACGCCAAAAACATTCAGTACTTC. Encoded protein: CASSPQGNAKNIQYF.